This T cell receptor beta chain was identified in a study of shared clonotypes between healthy human individuals (TCRdb year 2020). The study in broad terms: Three men and two women, aged 18 to 49 years, made up the cohort. To estimate repertoire size and how much clonotype sharing occurs between individuals, the study deeply sequenced the blood TCR repertoires of roughly 5 healthy adults. Leukapheresis yielded between about 0.85 and 9.5 billion PBMCs per donor. Libraries were prepared and TCR repertoires were sequenced by different laboratories using diverse techniques, in order to increase sequencing depth and limit assay-specific biases. For each donor, CD4 naive and CD4 memory were each given three plates, CD8 naive was given two plates, and CD8 memory was given one plate.

Details on this clone: Its cognate antigen has yet to be identified. No much larger clonotype is one base removed from it; base qualities were not supplied.

The germline V gene specifies SQVTM as CDR1 and ANQGSEA as CDR2. V is cut back by 3 bases and J by 1 base, with 9 bases in the junction unmatched. The CDR3 spans 16 residues, from the cysteine through the phenylalanine. CDR3 DNA is the only sequence kept; it has 48 bases, read in frame from the first base. Results and caveats for the whole study, not just this receptor: Across a handful of donors, approximately 5% of naive CD4, roughly 3.5% of naive CD8, roughly 2.2% of memory CD4, and 0.4% of memory CD8 clonotypes were shared. Only blood was sampled, and tissue TCR repertoires likely differ from those in blood. Naive subsets generally had larger estimated clonotype richness than memory subsets. Because the study included only a small number of donors, the genetic and exposure-history diversity represented was limited. Based on pairwise subsampling, the degree of clonotype sharing among donors was expected to be affected by sequencing depth. Compared with non-shared clonotypes, clonotypes shared by all four sorted-subset donors had higher generation probabilities. Incomplete sequencing was indicated by rarefaction of sorted-subset datasets, despite the large sequencing depth.

Using the deep immunoSEQ assay, TCR CDR3 regions were amplified from genomic DNA by multiplex PCR. Extracted genomic DNA from each cell subset was distributed evenly across all wells of several immunoSEQ 96-well plates, and each plate was treated as a replicate. For sorted subsets, each replicate PCR was loaded with around 200 ng genomic DNA, equivalent to about 30,000 T cell genomes. Purified libraries were quantified with a Qubit 3.0 fluorometer, sized on a Bioanalyzer 2100, and re-quantified with the KAPA Library Quantification kit. Every immunoSEQ 96-well plate was sequenced on a separate single-read 150-cycle Illumina NextSeq 550 flow cell. The authors' pipeline ran thus. Because only junctional sequences without quality scores were contained in the immunoSEQ output, filtering matching that applied to full-length reads could not be performed. Sequences were annotated with PyIR, a Python wrapper for IgBLAST v1.9, using IMGT germline references to assign V/J genes and CDR3. Reads were removed for weak V/J assignments (E-value above 1e-6), missing CDR3, stop codons, out-of-frame junctions, or ambiguous translated residues. A V3J clonotype was defined by an identical inferred V gene, J gene, and CDR3 amino acid sequence. To compute the percentage overlap between repertoires, the number of shared unique clonotypes was divided by the size of the smaller repertoire. RTK rarefaction, the Chao1 estimator, and Recon v2.1 estimates of unobserved clonotypes were used to assess repertoire richness. Generation probabilities for all TCRbeta clonotypes obtained by the gDNA method from several donors were computed using OLGA. TCRdb holds this immuneACCESS table with in-frame rearrangements only. Some clones are missing; in checked studies, unresolved V genes explain under half, and the rest has no known cause. V and J calls plus clone size are reproduced from that table; the DNA served to infer D and trimming. The sample includes around 1.9 million clones, with roughly 91% observed a single time. The ten largest clones take up over 1.5% of the sample.

For the CD8 naive samples, CD45RO-negative cells were positively selected for CCR7, yielding a CD45RA+CCR7+ population from which TemRA cells were excluded. The donors were healthy, HIV-negative adults who had no recently reported acute infections or vaccinations. All donors were Caucasian adults living in Nashville, Tennessee, USA. After blood collection by leukapheresis, PBMCs were isolated using Ficoll-Histopaque density gradient centrifugation and then cryopreserved in the vapor phase of liquid nitrogen. Analytical flow cytometry was used to check the purity and quantity of each magnetically sorted T cell population. From each sorted fraction, genomic DNA was isolated and quantified by UV absorbance on a Nanodrop 2000c.

The clonotype was recovered from a man in his late teens or twenties in good health. Some clones in this sample may be carry-over from other donors' samples. The V and J segments used are TRBV29-1 and TRBJ1-1, with 9 bases matching TRBD1. The specimen sequenced was naive CD8+ T cells from PBMCs. This specimen's cell subset or site label, interpreted: CD45RA+CCR7+. The CDR3 here reads CSVDPGTGQRNTEAFF. The DNA reads TGCAGCGTTGACCCCGGGACAGGGCAGAGGAACACTGAAGCTTTCTTT.